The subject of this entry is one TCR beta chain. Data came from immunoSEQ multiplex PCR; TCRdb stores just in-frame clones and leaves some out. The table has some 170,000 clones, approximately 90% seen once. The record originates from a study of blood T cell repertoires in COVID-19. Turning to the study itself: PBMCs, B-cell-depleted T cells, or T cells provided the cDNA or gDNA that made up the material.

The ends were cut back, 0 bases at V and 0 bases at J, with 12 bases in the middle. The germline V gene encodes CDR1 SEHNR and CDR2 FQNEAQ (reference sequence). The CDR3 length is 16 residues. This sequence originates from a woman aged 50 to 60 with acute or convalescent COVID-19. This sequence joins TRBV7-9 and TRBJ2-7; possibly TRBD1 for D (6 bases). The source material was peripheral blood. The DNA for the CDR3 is TGTGCCAGCAGCTTAGCTGTAGGGGGACGCTCCTACGAGCAGTACTTC. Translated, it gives CASSLAVGGRSYEQYF.